This T cell receptor beta chain was sequenced for a study of Graves' ophthalmopathy and Graves' hyperthyroidism. Study-level points and caveats: Ophthalmopathy cases were distinguished from stable hyperthyroidism by a 13-signature model, reaching over 85% sensitivity and over 80% specificity. Blood contained most expanded thyroid clonotypes exceeding 0.001 frequency.

If patients had other autoimmune diseases, uncontrolled infections, pregnancy or lactation, they were excluded. As the starting material, roughly 9.8 ml of fresh peripheral blood yielded the PBMCs. The study amplified TCR beta CDR3 regions using RNA transcripts. HTBI primers primed a first-round RT-PCR, and a second-round multiplex PCR followed. TCRdb ran MiXCR on the multiplex PCR reads and lists one entry per CDR3 protein. The sample lists about 210,000 distinct CDR3 sequences; around 30% were seen once. CDR1 SQVTM and CDR2 ANQGSEA come from the germline V gene. The CDR3 spans 19 residues. J lost 1 base, V lost 6 bases, and 18 bases had no gene match. This clonotype showed up many times. What it binds is unknown.

This chain joins TRBV29-1 and TRBJ2-5, with TRBD1 matching 12 bases. Sequenced input: peripheral blood. The receptor was isolated from a man between 45 and 60 years old with Graves' ophthalmopathy. CDR3 loop: CSVLNPGTGGGRPQETQYF. The CDR3 nucleotides are TGCAGCGTACTTAACCCCGGGACAGGGGGCGGGAGGCCCCAAGAGACCCAGTACTTC.